The source of this TCR beta chain is a study of spatial heterogeneity in lung cancer. The CDR3 loop spans 14 amino acids. CDR1 is SGHTA and CDR2 is FQGTGA in the germline V gene. Trimming removed 1 base at V and 1 base at J, with 7 bases between. This clonotype showed up many times. TCRdb passed the 5' RACE reads through MiXCR, listing each CDR3 protein once. Here the sample spans 60,000 or so distinct CDR3 sequences, under 7.5% being singletons. Time point noted: sample taken at primary tumor resection. The V and J genes are TRBV7-3 and TRBJ1-1; the D is unclear. Specimen: PBMCs, collected at surgery. This TCR derives from a female donor with early-stage non-small cell lung cancer. CDR3 sequence (DNA): TGTGCCAGCAGCTTAATAGGGTCGAACACTGAAGCTTTCTTT. It codes for CASSLIGSNTEAFF. Full variable domain (rest looked up from reference TRBV7-3 and TRBJ1-1): GAGVSQTPSNKVTEKGKYVELRCDPISGHTALYWYRQSLGQGPEFLIYFQGTGAADDSGLPNDRFFAVRPEGSVSTLKIQRTERGDSAVYLCASSLIGSNTEAFFGQGTRLTVV.